This T cell receptor (beta chain) was retrieved from a study of blood T cells in healthy people across ages. Using a J-beta primer mix together with a sample-barcoded 5' primer, a second PCR was run for roughly 6 to 12 cycles. A single record per CDR3 protein comes from TCRdb applying MiXCR to the 5' RACE reads. The sample has roughly 700,000 distinct CDR3 sequences, about 52% seen once. Germline V gene lookup returns CDR1 SGHRS and CDR2 YFSETQ. V lost 5 bases, J lost 2 bases, and 9 bases lay in between. The CDR3 is 13 amino acids. The sample comprised blood. The source of this sequence is a woman aged 55-69 years in good health. This chain connects TRBV5-1 to TRBJ2-3, with D perhaps TRBD1 (6 bases). The CDR3 spells CASRGQFTDTQYF. DNA of the CDR3: TGCGCCAGCAGAGGACAGTTCACAGATACGCAGTATTTT.